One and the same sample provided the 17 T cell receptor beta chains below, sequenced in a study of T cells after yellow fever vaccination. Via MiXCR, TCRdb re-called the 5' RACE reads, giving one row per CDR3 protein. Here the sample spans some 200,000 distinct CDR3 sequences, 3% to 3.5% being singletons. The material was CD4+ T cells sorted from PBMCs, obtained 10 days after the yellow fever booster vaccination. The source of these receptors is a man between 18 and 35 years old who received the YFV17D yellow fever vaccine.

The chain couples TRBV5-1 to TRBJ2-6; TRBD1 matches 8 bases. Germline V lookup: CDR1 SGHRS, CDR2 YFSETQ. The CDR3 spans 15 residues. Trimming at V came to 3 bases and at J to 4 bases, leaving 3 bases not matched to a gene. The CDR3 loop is CASSWTGSGANVLTF. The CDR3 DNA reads TGCGCCAGCAGCTGGACAGGGTCCGGGGCCAACGTCCTGACTTTC.

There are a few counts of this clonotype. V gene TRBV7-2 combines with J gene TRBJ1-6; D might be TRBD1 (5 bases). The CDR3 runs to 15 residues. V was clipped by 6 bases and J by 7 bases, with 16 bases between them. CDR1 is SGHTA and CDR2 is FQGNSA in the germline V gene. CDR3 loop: CASSTGAGENSPLHF. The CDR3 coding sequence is TGTGCCAGCAGTACTGGGGCGGGGGAGAATTCACCCCTCCACTTT.

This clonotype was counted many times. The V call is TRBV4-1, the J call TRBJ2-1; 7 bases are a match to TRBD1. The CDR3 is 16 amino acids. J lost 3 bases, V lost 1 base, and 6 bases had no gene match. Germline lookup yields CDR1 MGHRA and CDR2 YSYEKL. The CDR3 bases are TGCGCCAGCAGCCAAGCTATTGGACAGGACTACAATGAGCAGTTCTTC. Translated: CASSQAIGQDYNEQFF.

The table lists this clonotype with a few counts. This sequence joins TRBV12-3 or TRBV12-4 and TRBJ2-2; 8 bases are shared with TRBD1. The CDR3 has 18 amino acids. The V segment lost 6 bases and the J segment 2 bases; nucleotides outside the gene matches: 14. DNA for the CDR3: TGTGCCAGCAGCCCTACGGAGGGCAGGGGGCTAAACACCGGGGAGCTGTTTTTT. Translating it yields CASSPTEGRGLNTGELFF.

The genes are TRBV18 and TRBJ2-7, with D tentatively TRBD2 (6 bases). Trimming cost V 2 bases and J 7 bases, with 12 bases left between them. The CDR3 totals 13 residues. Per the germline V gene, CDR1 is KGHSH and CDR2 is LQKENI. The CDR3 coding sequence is TGTGCCAGCTCACCATTGGGGAGGCAGGAGCAGTACTTC. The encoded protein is CASSPLGRQEQYF.

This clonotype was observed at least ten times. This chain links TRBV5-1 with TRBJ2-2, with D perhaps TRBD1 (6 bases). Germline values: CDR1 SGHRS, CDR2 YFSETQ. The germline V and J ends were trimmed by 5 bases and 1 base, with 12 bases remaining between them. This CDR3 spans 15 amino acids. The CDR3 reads CASSPGTMNTGELFF. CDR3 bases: TGCGCCAGCAGTCCCGGGACAATGAACACCGGGGAGCTGTTTTTT.

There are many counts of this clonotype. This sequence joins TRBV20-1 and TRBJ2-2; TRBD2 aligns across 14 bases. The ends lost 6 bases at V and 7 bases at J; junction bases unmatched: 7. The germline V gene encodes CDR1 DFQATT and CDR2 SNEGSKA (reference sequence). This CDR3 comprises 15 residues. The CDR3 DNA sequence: TGCAGTGCACGGGGACTAGCGGGGGTAGGCGGGGAGCTGTTTTTT. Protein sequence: CSARGLAGVGGELFF.

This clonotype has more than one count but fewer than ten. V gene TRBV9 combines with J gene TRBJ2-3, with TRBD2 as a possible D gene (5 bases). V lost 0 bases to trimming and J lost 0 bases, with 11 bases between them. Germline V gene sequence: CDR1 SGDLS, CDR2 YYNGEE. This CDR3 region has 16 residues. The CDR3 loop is CASSVDALASTDTQYF. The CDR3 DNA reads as TGTGCCAGCAGCGTAGACGCGCTAGCCAGCACAGATACGCAGTATTTT. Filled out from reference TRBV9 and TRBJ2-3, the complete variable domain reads DSGVTQTPKHLITATGQRVTLRCSPRSGDLSVYWYQQSLDQGLQFLIQYYNGEERAKGNILERFSAQQFPDLHSELNLSSLELGDSALYFCASSVDALASTDTQYFGPGTRLTVL.

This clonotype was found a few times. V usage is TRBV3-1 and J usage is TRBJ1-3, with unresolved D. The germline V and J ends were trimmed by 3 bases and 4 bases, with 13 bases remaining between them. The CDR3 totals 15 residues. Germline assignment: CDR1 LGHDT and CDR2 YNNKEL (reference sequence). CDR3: CASSQPKGNGNTIYF. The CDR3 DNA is TGTGCCAGCAGCCAGCCGAAGGGTAACGGAAACACCATATATTTT.

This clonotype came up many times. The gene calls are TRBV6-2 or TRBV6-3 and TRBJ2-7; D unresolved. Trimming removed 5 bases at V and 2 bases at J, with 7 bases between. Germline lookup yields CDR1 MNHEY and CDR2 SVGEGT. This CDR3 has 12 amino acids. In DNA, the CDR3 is TGTGCCAGCAGTCGTTTTCCCTACGAGCAGTACTTC. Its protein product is CASSRFPYEQYF.

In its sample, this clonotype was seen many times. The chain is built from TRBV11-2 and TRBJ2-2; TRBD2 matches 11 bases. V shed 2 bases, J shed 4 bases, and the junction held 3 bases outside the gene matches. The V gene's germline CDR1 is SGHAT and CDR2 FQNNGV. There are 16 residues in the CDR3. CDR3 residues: CASSLLAGGLTGELFF. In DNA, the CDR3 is TGTGCCAGCAGCTTACTAGCGGGGGGCCTCACCGGGGAGCTGTTTTTT.

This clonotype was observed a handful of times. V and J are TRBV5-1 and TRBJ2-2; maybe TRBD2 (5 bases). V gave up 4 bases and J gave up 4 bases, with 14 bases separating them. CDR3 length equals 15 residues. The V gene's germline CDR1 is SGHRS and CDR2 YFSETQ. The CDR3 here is CASSEGEGGTGELFF. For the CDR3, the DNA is TGCGCCAGCAGCGAAGGAGAGGGTGGCACCGGGGAGCTGTTTTTT.

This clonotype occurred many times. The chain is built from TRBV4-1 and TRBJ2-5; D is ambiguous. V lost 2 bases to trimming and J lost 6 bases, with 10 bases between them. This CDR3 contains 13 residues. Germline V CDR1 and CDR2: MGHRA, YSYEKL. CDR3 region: CASSQLDPKTQYF. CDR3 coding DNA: TGCGCCAGCAGCCAATTGGACCCGAAGACCCAGTACTTC.

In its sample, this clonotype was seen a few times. The CDR3: CSAIPSDRYSNQPQHF. CDR3 DNA: TGCAGTGCTATCCCCTCCGACAGATATAGCAATCAGCCCCAGCATTTT. The V gene is TRBV20-1, the J gene TRBJ1-5; TRBD1 might be the D (5 bases). CDR1 is DFQATT and CDR2 is SNEGSKA in the germline V gene (reference sequence). There are 16 residues in the CDR3. V was trimmed by 4 bases and J by 0 bases, leaving 16 bases between them.

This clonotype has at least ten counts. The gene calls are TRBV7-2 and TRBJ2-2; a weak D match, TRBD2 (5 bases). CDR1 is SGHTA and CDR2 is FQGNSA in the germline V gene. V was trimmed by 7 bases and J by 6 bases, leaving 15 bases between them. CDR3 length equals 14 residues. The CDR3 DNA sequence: TGTGCCAGCACCAAGCACCGGGAAGCCGGGGAGCTGTTTTTT. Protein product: CASTKHREAGELFF.

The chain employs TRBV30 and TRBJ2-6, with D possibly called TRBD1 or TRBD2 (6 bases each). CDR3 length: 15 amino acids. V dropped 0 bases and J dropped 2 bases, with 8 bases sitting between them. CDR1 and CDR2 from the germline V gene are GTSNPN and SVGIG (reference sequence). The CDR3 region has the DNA TGTGCCTGGAGTGTAGGGGGGCCTGGGGCCAACGTCCTGACTTTC. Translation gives CAWSVGGPGANVLTF.

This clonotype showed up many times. The CDR3 reads CASSLRGLSSYEQYV. CDR3 bases: TGTGCCAGCAGCCTCAGGGGCCTGAGCTCCTACGAGCAGTACGTC. The rearrangement joins TRBV5-8 to TRBJ2-7; TRBD1 is a possible D gene (6 bases). This CDR3 region has 15 residues. Trimming removed 4 bases from V and 0 bases from J, with 14 bases in between. The germline V gene has CDR1 SGHTS and CDR2 YDEGEE.